The 27 T cell receptor beta chains below come from one sample, sequenced in a study of cytomegalovirus exposure and HLA in healthy donors (dated by TCRdb to 2016 to 2017). The library relied on the immunoSEQ multiplex PCR assay. For the multiplex PCR, a mixture combining 60 forward primers for TCR Vbeta segments and 13 reverse primers for TCR Jbeta segments was used. TCRdb's version of the immuneACCESS table is confined to in-frame rearrangements and falls short of the full clone set. An unresolved V gene accounts for under half of the shortfall where checked; the remainder is of unknown origin. For this sample the table gives about 160,000 clones, of which roughly 85% were detected only once. Approximately 1.3% of the sample rests with the top ten. Specimen: PBMCs. The source of these receptors is a man under 40 in good health and CMV-seronegative.

This clone was seen a few times. J is TRBJ1-1 and V is TRBV5-4, with a weak D call TRBD1 (6 bases). Per germline, CDR1 SGHNT and CDR2 YYREEE (reference sequence). Trimming shortened V by 4 bases and J by 8 bases, and 21 bases separated the two germline ends. CDR3 length equals 15 residues. Here the CDR3 reads CASSHYLGGTGEAFF. The DNA for the CDR3 is TGTGCCAGCAGCCATTATTTGGGCGGTACAGGGGAAGCTTTCTTT.

The chain joins TRBV28 to TRBJ2-1; tentative D call: TRBD2 (6 bases). Between the trimmed V and J ends, which lost 9 bases and 2 bases, there was a span of 17 bases. The V gene's germline CDR1 is MDHEN and CDR2 SYDVKM. The CDR3 is 15 residues long. The CDR3 sequence is CASKSGGLTYNEQFF. The CDR3 DNA follows: TGTGCCAGTAAATCCGGGGGACTTACCTACAATGAGCAGTTCTTC. Full variable domain (outside the CDR3, taken from reference TRBV28 and TRBJ2-1): DVKVTQSSRYLVKRTGEKVFLECVQDMDHENMFWYRQDPGLGLRLIYFSYDVKMKEKGDIPEGYSVSREKKERFSLILESASTNQTSMYLCASKSGGLTYNEQFFGPGTRLTVL.

This clone was recorded a few times. This sequence joins TRBV5-4 and TRBJ2-6; 9 bases are a match to TRBD1. From germline, CDR1 is SGHNT and CDR2 YYREEE (reference sequence). V shed 4 bases, J shed 2 bases, and the junction held 13 bases outside the gene matches. The CDR3 runs 19 residues. The CDR3, as DNA: TGTGCCAGCAGCGGTGGGACAGGGAGGGCGAACACTGGGGCCAACGTCCTGACTTTC. Translation gives CASSGGTGRANTGANVLTF.

This clone was detected only once. The chain carries TRBV6-5 and TRBJ2-7; 7 positions match TRBD2. V lost 8 bases, J lost 5 bases, and 9 bases stayed unmatched. This CDR3 is 13 amino acids long. Germline lookup yields CDR1 MNHEY and CDR2 SVGAGI. The CDR3 bases are TGTGCCAGCGGGCTTAAGGGAGGGAACGAGCAGTACTTC. Encoded protein: CASGLKGGNEQYF.

V gene TRBV27 combines with J gene TRBJ2-5; D is possibly TRBD1 (5 bases). V lost 5 bases to trimming and J lost 5 bases, with 12 bases between them. The germline V gene encodes CDR1 MNHEY and CDR2 SMNVEV (reference sequence). The CDR3 length is 13 residues. The CDR3 nucleotides read TGTGCCAGCAGTCCGCAGGGTGGGGAGACCCAGTACTTC. It is translated as CASSPQGGETQYF.

The CDR3 coding sequence is TGTGCCAGCAACAGCGGGGGCTGGAAGGAGACCCAGTACTTC. Residues: CASNSGGWKETQYF. The rearrangement uses TRBV2 and TRBJ2-5; 8 bases match TRBD2. The CDR3 is made up of 14 amino acids. Germline V gene sequence: CDR1 SNHLY, CDR2 FYNNEI. J lost 5 bases, V lost 7 bases, and 9 bases had no gene match.

Worth noting for this clone: At one boundary the junction diverges from the germline segment, which might be a read error. V and J are TRBV4-1 and TRBJ2-3; D may be TRBD2 (6 bases). Germline assignment: CDR1 MGHRA and CDR2 YSYEKL. There are 12 residues in the CDR3. Here the CDR3 reads CASSQEGLLRIF. The CDR3 region has the DNA TGCGCCAGCAGCCAAGAGGGACTGCTCCGAATTTTT.

The gene calls are TRBV6-6 and TRBJ2-7; D gene unclear. This CDR3 comprises 11 residues. Trimming left V 3 bases short and J 5 bases short, with 5 bases between. Looked up from germline, CDR1 is MNHNY and CDR2 is SVGAGI (reference sequence). The CDR3 sequence: CASSYIDEQYF. The CDR3 DNA reads as TGTGCCAGCAGTTATATCGACGAGCAGTACTTC.

V gene TRBV5-1 combines with J gene TRBJ1-2, with 8 bases fitting TRBD1. Per germline, CDR1 SGHRS and CDR2 YFSETQ. V lost 2 bases to trimming and J lost 8 bases; unmatched junction nucleotides: 5. The CDR3 is 13 residues long. CDR3 DNA: TGCGCCAGCAGCTTCACAGGGGGGGAAGGCTACACCTTC. Its translation: CASSFTGGEGYTF.

This chain connects TRBV5-5 to TRBJ2-2; TRBD1 matches 7 bases. The germline V gene encodes CDR1 SGHKS and CDR2 YYEKEE (reference sequence). V gave up 0 bases and J gave up 4 bases; unmatched junction bases: 0. The CDR3 is made up of 14 amino acids. Here the CDR3 DNA reads TGTGCCAGCAGCTTGGAGGGGGCCACCGGGGAGCTGTTTTTT. This codes for CASSLEGATGELFF.

The chain carries TRBV29-1 and TRBJ1-1; D unclear. V was pared by 4 bases and J by 0 bases, with 9 bases between. The CDR3 is 13 amino acids. Germline CDR1 and CDR2: SQVTM and ANQGSEA. CDR3 protein: CSVVEHMNTEAFF. For the CDR3, the DNA is TGCAGCGTTGTGGAGCACATGAACACTGAAGCTTTCTTT.

This clone was observed a single time. The gene calls are TRBV27 and TRBJ2-1; TRBD2 matches at 7 bases. This CDR3 has 16 amino acids. Trimming took 2 bases from V and 6 from J; bases not matched to a gene: 10. From germline, CDR1 is MNHEY and CDR2 SMNVEV (reference sequence). The CDR3 spells CASSLAGDGPPNEQFF. CDR3 DNA: TGTGCCAGCAGTTTAGCGGGAGATGGTCCCCCCAATGAGCAGTTCTTC.

The chain is built from TRBV7-2 and TRBJ2-7, with D perhaps TRBD1 (6 bases). CDR3 size: 15 residues. Germline V gives CDR1 SGHTA, CDR2 FQGNSA. Trimming pared 5 bases from V and 1 base from J, leaving 15 bases between. The CDR3 protein is CASSNDRSQSYEQYF. The CDR3 coding sequence is TGTGCCAGCAGCAACGACAGGAGCCAATCCTACGAGCAGTACTTC.

Remarks on this clone: A junction end diverges from the germline sequence, so it may reflect a read error. The rearrangement joins TRBV7-7 to TRBJ2-7; 13 nucleotides match TRBD2. This CDR3 spans 15 amino acids. CDR1 is SSHAT and CDR2 is FNYEAQ in the germline V gene (reference sequence). CDR3 region: CASSPGTSGTYEQYF. In nucleotides, the CDR3 is TGTGCTAGCAGCCCGGGGACTAGCGGGACATACGAGCAGTACTTC.

This chain joins TRBV6-5 and TRBJ1-2, with D tentatively TRBD1 (5 bases). Germline loops: CDR1 MNHEY, CDR2 SVGAGI. CDR3 length equals 15 residues. V lost 0 bases to trimming and J lost 6 bases, with 14 bases between them. The CDR3 bases are TGTGCCAGCAGTTACTCCTATCTCCAGGGCGATGGCTACACCTTC. Protein: CASSYSYLQGDGYTF.

This chain connects TRBV4-3 to TRBJ2-7; D is undetermined. V lost 0 bases and J lost 2, with 11 bases in between. Germline V CDR1 and CDR2: LGHNA, YSLEER. The CDR3 is made up of 15 amino acids. CDR3 protein: CASSQDLPVAYEQYF. CDR3 DNA sequence: TGCGCCAGCAGCCAAGATCTACCGGTCGCCTACGAGCAGTACTTC.

The CDR3 DNA sequence: TGTGCCAGCAGCTTCCACGGAAGATTGAGGGAGCAGTACTTC. It codes for CASSFHGRLREQYF. The V and J genes are TRBV7-9 and TRBJ2-7; no clear D. Deletions cut 3 bases from V and 7 bases from J, with 16 bases between. The CDR3 is 14 amino acids. Germline loops: CDR1 SEHNR, CDR2 FQNEAQ (reference sequence).

The CDR3 spells CAWSGEGQGPSYEQYF. CDR3 in DNA: TGTGCCTGGAGTGGGGAGGGACAGGGGCCCTCCTACGAGCAGTACTTC. The V call is TRBV30, the J call TRBJ2-7; the match to TRBD1 covers 10 bases. The CDR3 is made up of 16 amino acids. Losses at the gene ends were 1 base for V and 0 bases for J; bases not matched to a gene: 6. The germline V gene encodes CDR1 GTSNPN and CDR2 SVGIG (reference sequence).

This clone was detected only a few times. The chain combines TRBV27 with TRBJ2-7; 7 nucleotides align to TRBD1. V lost 4 bases, J lost 4 bases, and 13 bases stayed unmatched. The CDR3 contains 16 residues. Germline assignment: CDR1 MNHEY and CDR2 SMNVEV (reference sequence). CDR3 loop: CASSSYTGALGYEQYF. The CDR3 DNA reads as TGTGCCAGCAGTTCGTATACAGGGGCGCTTGGGTACGAGCAGTACTTC.

The rearrangement links TRBV28 to TRBJ1-1, with D maybe TRBD1 (6 bases). The CDR3 has 15 residues. Germline V gene data show CDR1 as MDHEN and CDR2 as SYDVKM. V dropped 2 bases and J dropped 5 bases, with 15 bases sitting between them. CDR3 region: CASSLLPPRGTEAFF. CDR3 coding DNA: TGTGCCAGCAGTTTACTCCCCCCGAGGGGGACTGAAGCTTTCTTT.

This sequence joins TRBV7-9 and TRBJ2-3; 8 nucleotides match TRBD2. The CDR3 runs 13 residues. J gave up 5 bases and V 6 bases, and 4 bases lay outside the gene matches. The V gene's germline CDR1 is SEHNR and CDR2 FQNEAQ (reference sequence). The CDR3 DNA follows: TGTGCCAGCAGTAGCGGGGAGGAAGATACGCAGTATTTT. Translating gives CASSSGEEDTQYF.

This chain joins TRBV9 and TRBJ1-2; D ambiguous. CDR1 and CDR2 from the germline V gene are SGDLS and YYNGEE. The CDR3 has 15 amino acids. The V end was cut by 0 bases, the J end by 5 bases, with 14 bases between. CDR3 bases: TGTGCCAGCAGCGTAGACCCGGCTTCGGGTTATGGCTACACCTTC. Amino acids: CASSVDPASGYGYTF. Variable domain in full (rest from reference TRBV9 and TRBJ1-2): DSGVTQTPKHLITATGQRVTLRCSPRSGDLSVYWYQQSLDQGLQFLIQYYNGEERAKGNILERFSAQQFPDLHSELNLSSLELGDSALYFCASSVDPASGYGYTFGSGTRLTVV.

This clone was counted between two and nine times. The chain links TRBV5-6 to TRBJ2-3; 10 bases agree with TRBD1. The CDR3 has 16 residues. Germline assignment: CDR1 SGHDT and CDR2 YYEEEE. J lost 6 bases, V lost 6 bases, and 13 bases had no gene match. The CDR3, as DNA: TGTGCCAGCACTCTTTTCGGGACAGGGGTGATTGATACGCAGTATTTT. Protein product: CASTLFGTGVIDTQYF.

The chain is built from TRBV2 and TRBJ2-4; possible D gene TRBD2, 5 bases. CDR3 length equals 13 residues. Germline V gene lookup returns CDR1 SNHLY and CDR2 FYNNEI. V was trimmed by 0 bases and J by 6 bases, leaving 6 bases between them. As DNA, the CDR3 is TGTGCCAGCAGTGAAGCGGAGGCAAACATTCAGTACTTC. It encodes CASSEAEANIQYF.

The rearrangement uses TRBV6-5 and TRBJ2-7; TRBD1 aligns across 8 bases. J gave up 4 bases and V 6 bases, and 8 bases lay outside the gene matches. CDR3 size: 14 residues. CDR1 MNHEY and CDR2 SVGAGI come from the germline V gene. The CDR3 loop reads CASRRAGGAYEQYF. The CDR3 DNA reads TGTGCCAGCAGGCGCGCAGGGGGCGCGTACGAGCAGTACTTC.

This sequence joins TRBV29-1 and TRBJ2-5; 10 positions match TRBD1. This CDR3 is 14 amino acids long. CDR1 SQVTM and CDR2 ANQGSEA come from the germline V gene. Losses at the gene ends were 6 bases for V and 2 bases for J; bases not matched to a gene: 6. CDR3 DNA: TGCAGCGTCCCGGACAGGGGGATACAAGAGACCCAGTACTTC. Its translation is CSVPDRGIQETQYF. The variable domain in full, completed from reference TRBV29-1 and TRBJ2-5, reads SAVISQKPSRDICQRGTSLTIQCQVDSQVTMMFWYRQQPGQSLTLIATANQGSEATYESGFVIDKFPISRPNLTFSTLTVSNMSPEDSSIYLCSVPDRGIQETQYFGPGTRLLVL.

The rearrangement uses TRBV18 and TRBJ2-3; TRBD2 aligns across 7 bases. The germline gives CDR1 KGHSH, CDR2 LQKENI. J lost 0 bases, V lost 2 bases, and 5 bases had no gene match. The CDR3 consists of 16 residues. CDR3 protein: CASSPDEGLSTDTQYF. In nucleotides, the CDR3 is TGTGCCAGCTCACCAGATGAGGGACTAAGCACAGATACGCAGTATTTT.